Listed below are T cell receptor beta chains from one sample, sequenced in a study of Graves' ophthalmopathy and Graves' hyperthyroidism. TCRdb independently ran MiXCR on the multiplex PCR reads; one entry per CDR3 protein. The sample has 230,000 or so distinct CDR3 sequences, 40% to 50% seen once; the top ten hold about half. Sequenced sample: peripheral blood. All receptors derive from an adult man with Graves' ophthalmopathy. The CDR3 runs from the conserved cysteine through the conserved F or W. D genes are given only for firm matches. Size values are once, few and many counts, or a class for expanded clones, and some rows have none.

d_gene	abundance	v_gene	j_gene	len	CDR3aa	CDR3nt
NA	NA	TRBV10-3	TRBJ1-6	12	CASRARSSPLHF	TGTGCCAGCAGGGCGAGGAGTTCACCCCTCCACTTT
TRBD1	NA	TRBV4-3	TRBJ1-6	15	CASSQSDRGYSPLHF	TGCGCCAGCAGCCAATCAGACAGGGGGTATTCACCCCTCCACTTT
TRBD1	NA	TRBV7-9	TRBJ1-2	15	CASSFPDRENYGYTF	TGTGCCAGCAGCTTCCCGGACAGGGAGAACTATGGCTACACCTTC
NA	NA	TRBV7-2	TRBJ1-5	11	CASSGGSDEHF	TGTGCCAGCAGCGGGGGAAGTGACGAGCATTTT
TRBD1	NA	TRBV24-1	TRBJ2-7	14	CATSAGTGVLEQYF	TGTGCCACCAGTGCCGGGACAGGGGTCCTAGAGCAGTACTTC
NA	NA	TRBV7-2	TRBJ2-7	13	CASSLLDTYEQYF	TGTGCCAGCAGCTTGTTAGACACCTACGAGCAGTACTTC
NA	NA	TRBV7-9	TRBJ1-5	15	CASSPEVGGGQPQHF	TGTGCCAGCAGCCCCGAGGTCGGGGGGGGTCAGCCCCAGCATTTT
NA	NA	TRBV7-9	TRBJ2-5	15	CASSPQVGTGETQYF	TGTGCCAGCAGCCCTCAAGTAGGCACCGGGGAGACCCAGTACTTC
TRBD1	NA	TRBV7-9	TRBJ1-2	12	CASGDRLGGYTF	TGTGCCAGCGGGGACAGGTTGGGAGGCTACACCTTC
NA	NA	TRBV27	TRBJ1-5	15	CASSLYGAGNQPQHF	TGTGCCAGCAGTTTATATGGGGCTGGCAATCAGCCCCAGCATTTT
NA	few	TRBV3-1	TRBJ1-1	14	CASSQEASLDEAFF	TGTGCCAGCAGCCAAGAGGCGTCTTTAGATGAAGCTTTCTTT
NA	NA	TRBV3-1	TRBJ2-7	14	CASSPSTFSYEQYF	TGTGCCAGCAGCCCGTCAACTTTTAGCTACGAGCAGTACTTC
TRBD1	many	TRBV29-1	TRBJ2-7	12	CSAGQGMYEQYF	TGCAGCGCCGGACAGGGAATGTACGAGCAGTACTTC
NA	many	TRBV7-9	TRBJ1-1	15	CASSLGRVYNTEAFF	TGTGCCAGCAGCTTAGGGCGAGTTTACAACACTGAAGCTTTCTTT
NA	NA	TRBV6-6	TRBJ1-5	13	CAGSPQGNQPQHF	TGTGCCGGCAGTCCCCAGGGCAATCAGCCCCAGCATTTT
TRBD1	many	TRBV10-1	TRBJ2-7	13	CASSRGQDYEQYF	TGCGCCAGCAGTCGGGGACAGGACTACGAGCAGTACTTC
NA	NA	TRBV29-1	TRBJ2-2	14	CSVEDPGNTGELFF	TGCAGCGTTGAAGATCCAGGAAACACCGGGGAGCTGTTTTTT
TRBD1	few	TRBV20-1	TRBJ1-2	13	CSAREDRLDGYTF	TGCAGTGCTAGAGAGGACAGGCTTGATGGCTACACCTTC
TRBD1	few	TRBV10-3	TRBJ1-2	15	CASSEVGTGKYGYTF	TGTGCCAGCAGTGAAGTCGGGACAGGGAAGTATGGCTACACCTTC
NA	NA	TRBV20-1	TRBJ1-3	14	CSAEGASYGNTIYF	TGCAGTGCTGAGGGTGCCTCGTATGGAAACACCATATATTTT
NA	few	TRBV2	TRBJ1-2	15	CASSEALGLFYGYTF	TGTGCCAGCAGTGAAGCGCTGGGTTTGTTCTACGGCTACACCTTC
NA	NA	TRBV12-3/TRBV12-4	TRBJ1-3	12	CASSQFVNTIYF	TGTGCCAGCAGCCAATTTGTCAACACCATATATTTT
TRBD1	few	TRBV7-9	TRBJ2-7	14	CASSLATGNYEQYF	TGTGCCAGCAGCTTAGCGACAGGGAACTACGAGCAGTACTTC
NA	NA	TRBV19	TRBJ1-2	13	CASNSGVVYGYTF	TGTGCCAGTAACTCAGGGGTTGTGTATGGCTACACCTTC
NA	few	TRBV19	TRBJ1-1	15	CASTDLPGGWDEAFF	TGTGCCAGTACCGATCTCCCCGGGGGCTGGGATGAAGCTTTCTTT
TRBD2	NA	TRBV12-3/TRBV12-4	TRBJ2-5	14	CASSGLAGQETQYF	TGTGCCAGCAGTGGACTAGCGGGACAAGAGACCCAGTACTTC
TRBD1	few	TRBV6-4	TRBJ2-7	14	CASSDPDRGHEQYF	TGTGCCAGCAGTGACCCTGACAGGGGGCACGAGCAGTACTTC
NA	NA	TRBV7-9	TRBJ1-1	14	CASRTPMKNTEAFF	TGTGCCAGCAGAACACCGATGAAGAACACTGAAGCTTTCTTT
TRBD1	many	TRBV6-5	TRBJ1-5	13	CASSDQGQQPQHF	TGTGCCAGCAGTGACCAGGGACAGCAGCCCCAGCATTTT
NA	NA	TRBV10-3	TRBJ1-5	12	CASSYQGQPQHF	TGTGCCAGCAGTTACCAGGGTCAGCCCCAGCATTTT
NA	NA	TRBV9	TRBJ2-7	16	CASSAFGGADPYEQYF	TGTGCCAGCAGCGCCTTCGGGGGCGCAGACCCCTACGAGCAGTACTTC
NA	NA	TRBV10-3	TRBJ1-1	22	CAISVGNEQFFGPGTKYTEAFF	NA
NA	many	TRBV20-1	TRBJ1-2	14	CSARDRGPNYGYTF	TGCAGTGCTAGGGACCGGGGTCCCAACTATGGCTACACCTTC
TRBD1	NA	TRBV5-8	TRBJ1-5	19	CASSPTIPPGQGNNQPQHF	TGTGCCAGCAGCCCCACGATACCCCCGGGACAGGGTAACAATCAGCCCCAACATTTT
NA	NA	TRBV5-5	TRBJ2-7	12	CASSTHSYEQYF	TGTGCCAGCAGCACCCACTCCTACGAGCAGTACTTC
TRBD2	NA	TRBV7-8	TRBJ2-2	16	CASSLGAGDDTGELFF	TGTGCCAGCAGCTTAGGAGCGGGAGACGACACCGGGGAGCTGTTTTTT